This T cell receptor (beta chain) was retrieved from a study of T cells in Graves' hyperthyroidism and ophthalmopathy. Germline-derived CDR1 and CDR2 are MNHEY and SVGAGI. Deletions cut 2 bases from V and 3 bases from J, with 8 bases between. The CDR3 contains 13 residues. Exclusion of patients followed from uncontrolled infection, other autoimmune disease, pregnancy or lactation. Thyroid ultrasound, orbital computed tomography, clinical symptoms, and serum thyroxine and TRAb underpinned diagnoses. Fresh 10 ml peripheral blood yielded PBMCs. A few counts support this clonotype. TCR beta CDR3 sequences were amplified from RNA transcripts. An initial round of RT-PCR targeting the TCR CDR3 relied on the HTBI primer set. TCRdb recomputed calls from the multiplex PCR reads with MiXCR, one row per CDR3 protein. Seen here are nearly 600,000 distinct CDR3 sequences, roughly 13% observed once, and the top ten hold 5.8%.

This clonotype was obtained from a woman under 40 with Graves' hyperthyroidism that later progressed to Graves' ophthalmopathy. The chain links TRBV6-5 to TRBJ2-7, with D perhaps matching TRBD2 (5 bases). The sample consisted of blood. For the CDR3, the DNA is TGTGCCAGCAGTTACCGGGAAGGCTACGAGCAGTACTTC. This encodes CASSYREGYEQYF.